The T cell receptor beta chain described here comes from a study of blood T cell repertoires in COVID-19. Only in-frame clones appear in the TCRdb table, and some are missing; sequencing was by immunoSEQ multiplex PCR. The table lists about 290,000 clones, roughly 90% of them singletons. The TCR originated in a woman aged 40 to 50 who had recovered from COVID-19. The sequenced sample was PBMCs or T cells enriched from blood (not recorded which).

The CDR3 nucleotides read TGTGCCTGGAGTGGTTTCATACGGGGAACTGAAGCTTTCTTT. This gives the protein CAWSGFIRGTEAFF. This chain connects TRBV30 to TRBJ1-1, with D unclear. CDR3 length equals 14 residues. V lost 1 base to trimming and J lost 5 bases, with 14 bases between them. CDR1 is GTSNPN and CDR2 is SVGIG in the germline V gene (reference sequence).